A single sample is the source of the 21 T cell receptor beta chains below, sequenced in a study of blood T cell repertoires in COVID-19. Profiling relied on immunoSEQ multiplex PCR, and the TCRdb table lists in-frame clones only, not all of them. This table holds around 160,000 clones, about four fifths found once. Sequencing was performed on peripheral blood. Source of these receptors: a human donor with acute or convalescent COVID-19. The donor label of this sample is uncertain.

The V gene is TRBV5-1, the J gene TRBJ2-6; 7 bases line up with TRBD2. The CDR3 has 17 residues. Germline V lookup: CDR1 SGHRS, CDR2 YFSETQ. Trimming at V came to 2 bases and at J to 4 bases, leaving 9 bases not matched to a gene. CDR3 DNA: TGCGCCAGCAGCTTTTTCCAGGGAGGGGAGGGGGCCAACGTCCTGACTTTC. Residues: CASSFFQGGEGANVLTF.

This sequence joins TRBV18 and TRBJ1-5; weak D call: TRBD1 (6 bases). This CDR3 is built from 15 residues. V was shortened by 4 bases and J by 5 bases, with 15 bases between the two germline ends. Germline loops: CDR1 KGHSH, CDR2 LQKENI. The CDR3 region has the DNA TGTGCCAGCTCACTCAGCCAGGGGCCCGATCAGCCCCAGCATTTT. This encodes CASSLSQGPDQPQHF.

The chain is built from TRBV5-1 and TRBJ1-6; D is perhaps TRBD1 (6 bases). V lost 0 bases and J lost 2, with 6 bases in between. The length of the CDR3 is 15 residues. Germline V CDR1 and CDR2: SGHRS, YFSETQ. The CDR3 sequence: CASSLEGAYNSPLHF. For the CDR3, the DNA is TGCGCCAGCAGCTTGGAGGGGGCCTATAATTCACCCCTCCACTTT.

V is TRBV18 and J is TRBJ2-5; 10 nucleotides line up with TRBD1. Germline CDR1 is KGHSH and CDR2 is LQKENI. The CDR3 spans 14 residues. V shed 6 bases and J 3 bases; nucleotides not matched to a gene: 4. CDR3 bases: TGTGCCAGCTCCCCGGGACAGGGGAAAGAGACCCAGTACTTC. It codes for CASSPGQGKETQYF.

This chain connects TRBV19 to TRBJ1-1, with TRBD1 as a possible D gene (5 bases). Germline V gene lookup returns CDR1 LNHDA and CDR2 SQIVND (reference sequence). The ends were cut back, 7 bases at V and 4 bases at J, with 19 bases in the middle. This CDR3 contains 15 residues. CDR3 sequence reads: CASIGGVSAGTEAFF. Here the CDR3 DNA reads TGTGCCAGTATCGGAGGGGTCAGTGCCGGCACTGAAGCTTTCTTT.

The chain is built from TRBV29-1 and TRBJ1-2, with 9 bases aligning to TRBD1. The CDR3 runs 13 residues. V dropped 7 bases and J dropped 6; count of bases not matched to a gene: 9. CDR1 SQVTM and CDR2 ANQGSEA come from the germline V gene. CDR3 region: CSAGDRAMDGYTF. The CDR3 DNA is TGCAGCGCCGGGGACAGGGCAATGGATGGCTACACCTTC.

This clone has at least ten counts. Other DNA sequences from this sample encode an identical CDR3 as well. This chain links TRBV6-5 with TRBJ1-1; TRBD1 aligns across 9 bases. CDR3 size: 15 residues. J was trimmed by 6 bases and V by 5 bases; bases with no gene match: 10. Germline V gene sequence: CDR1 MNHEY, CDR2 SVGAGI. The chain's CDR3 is CASSRTRQGGAEAFF. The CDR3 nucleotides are TGTGCCAGCAGTAGAACTAGACAGGGGGGGGCTGAAGCTTTCTTT.

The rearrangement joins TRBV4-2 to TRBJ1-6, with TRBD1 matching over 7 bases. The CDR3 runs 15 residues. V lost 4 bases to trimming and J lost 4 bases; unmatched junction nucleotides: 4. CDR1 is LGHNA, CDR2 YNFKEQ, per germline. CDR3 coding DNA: TGTGCCAGCAGCCGAGGGGGACAGTATAATTCACCCCTCCACTTT. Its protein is CASSRGGQYNSPLHF.

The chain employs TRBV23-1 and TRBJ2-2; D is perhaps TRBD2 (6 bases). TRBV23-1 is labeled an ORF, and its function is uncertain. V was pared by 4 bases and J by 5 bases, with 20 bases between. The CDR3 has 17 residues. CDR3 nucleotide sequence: TGCGCCAGCAGTCGCGACGGGGAGGCGGGTACGACCGGGGAGCTGTTTTTT. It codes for CASSRDGEAGTTGELFF.

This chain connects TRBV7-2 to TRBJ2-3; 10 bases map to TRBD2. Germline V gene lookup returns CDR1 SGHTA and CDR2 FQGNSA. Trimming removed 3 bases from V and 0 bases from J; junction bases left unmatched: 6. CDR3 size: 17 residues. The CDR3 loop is CASSLGLARGSTDTQYF. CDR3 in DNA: TGTGCCAGCAGCTTGGGACTAGCGAGGGGAAGCACAGATACGCAGTATTTT.

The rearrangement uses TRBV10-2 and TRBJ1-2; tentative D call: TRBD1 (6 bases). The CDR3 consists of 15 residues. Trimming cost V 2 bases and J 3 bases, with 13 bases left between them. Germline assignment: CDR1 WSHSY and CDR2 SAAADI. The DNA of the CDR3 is TGCGCCAGCAGTGAGGAAATCGGACAGCACTATGGCTACACCTTC. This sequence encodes CASSEEIGQHYGYTF.

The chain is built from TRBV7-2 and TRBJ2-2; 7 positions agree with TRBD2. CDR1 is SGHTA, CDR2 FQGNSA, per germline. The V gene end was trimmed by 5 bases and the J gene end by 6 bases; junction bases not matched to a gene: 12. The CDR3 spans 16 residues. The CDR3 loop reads CASSKRDPRGPGELFF. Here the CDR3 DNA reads TGTGCCAGCAGCAAGCGGGACCCGAGAGGTCCCGGGGAGCTGTTTTTT.

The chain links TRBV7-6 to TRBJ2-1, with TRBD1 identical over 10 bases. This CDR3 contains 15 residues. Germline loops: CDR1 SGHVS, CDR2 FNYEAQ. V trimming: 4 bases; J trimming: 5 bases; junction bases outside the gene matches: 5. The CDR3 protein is CASSSRQGANNEQFF. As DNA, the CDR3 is TGTGCCAGCAGCTCCAGACAGGGGGCCAACAATGAGCAGTTCTTC.

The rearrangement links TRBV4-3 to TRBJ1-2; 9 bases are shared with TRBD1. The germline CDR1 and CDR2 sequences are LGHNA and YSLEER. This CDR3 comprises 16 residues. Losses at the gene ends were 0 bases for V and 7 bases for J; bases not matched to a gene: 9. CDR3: CASSQDPGQGPGGYTF. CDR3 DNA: TGCGCCAGCAGCCAAGATCCGGGACAGGGCCCAGGTGGCTACACCTTC.

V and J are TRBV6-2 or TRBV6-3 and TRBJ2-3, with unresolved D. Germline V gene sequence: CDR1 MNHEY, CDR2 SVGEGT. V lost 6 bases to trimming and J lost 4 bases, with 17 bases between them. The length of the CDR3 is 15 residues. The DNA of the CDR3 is TGTGCCAGCAGCCCCGGCAGGCCCTCCCCAGATACGCAGTATTTT. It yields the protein CASSPGRPSPDTQYF.

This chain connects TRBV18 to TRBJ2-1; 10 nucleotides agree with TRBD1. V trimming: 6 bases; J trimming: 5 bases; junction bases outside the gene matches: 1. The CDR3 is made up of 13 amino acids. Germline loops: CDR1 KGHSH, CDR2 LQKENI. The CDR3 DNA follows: TGTGCCAGCTCGGGGACAGGGGACAATGAGCAGTTCTTC. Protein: CASSGTGDNEQFF. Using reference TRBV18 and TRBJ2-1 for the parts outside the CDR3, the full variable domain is NAGVMQNPRHLVRRRGQEARLRCSPMKGHSHVYWYRQLPEEGLKFMVYLQKENIIDESGMPKERFSAEFPKEGPSILRIQQVVRGDSAAYFCASSGTGDNEQFFGPGTRLTVL.

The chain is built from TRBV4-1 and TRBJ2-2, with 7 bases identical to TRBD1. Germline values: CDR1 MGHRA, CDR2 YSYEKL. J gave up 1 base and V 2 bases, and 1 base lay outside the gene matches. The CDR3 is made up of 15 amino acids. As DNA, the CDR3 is TGCGCCAGCAGCCAAAGGGGGCTGAACACCGGGGAGCTGTTTTTT. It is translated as CASSQRGLNTGELFF.

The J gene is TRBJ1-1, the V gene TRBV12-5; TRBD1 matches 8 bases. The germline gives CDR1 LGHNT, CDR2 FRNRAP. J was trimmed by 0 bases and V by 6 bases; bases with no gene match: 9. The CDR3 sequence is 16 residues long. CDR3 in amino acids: CASGTSTGALNTEAFF. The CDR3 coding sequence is TGTGCTAGTGGAACCTCGACAGGGGCTTTGAACACTGAAGCTTTCTTT.

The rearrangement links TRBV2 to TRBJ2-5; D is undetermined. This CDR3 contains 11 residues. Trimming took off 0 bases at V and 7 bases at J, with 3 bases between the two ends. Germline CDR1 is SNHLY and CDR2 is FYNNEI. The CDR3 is CASSEARTQYF. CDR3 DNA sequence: TGTGCCAGCAGTGAAGCCAGGACCCAGTACTTC.

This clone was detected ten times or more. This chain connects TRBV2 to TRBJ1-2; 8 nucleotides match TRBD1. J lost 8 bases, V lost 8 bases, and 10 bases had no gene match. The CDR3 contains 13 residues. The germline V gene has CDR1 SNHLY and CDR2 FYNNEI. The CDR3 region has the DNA TGTGCCAGCCAGGGGACAGGTCTATGGGGCTACACCTTC. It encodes CASQGTGLWGYTF.

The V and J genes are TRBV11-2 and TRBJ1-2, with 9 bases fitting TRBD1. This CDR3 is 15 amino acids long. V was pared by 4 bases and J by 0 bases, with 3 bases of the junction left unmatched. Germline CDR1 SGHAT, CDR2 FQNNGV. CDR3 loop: CASSSRQGANYGYTF. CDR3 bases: TGTGCCAGCAGCTCGCGACAGGGGGCTAACTATGGCTACACCTTC.